This T cell receptor beta chain was sequenced for a study of blood T cell repertoires in COVID-19. Germline assignment: CDR1 LNHDA and CDR2 SQIVND (reference sequence). CDR3 size: 13 residues. V dropped 5 bases and J dropped 6; count of bases not matched to a gene: 4. The data were produced by immunoSEQ multiplex PCR, yet TCRdb's version contains in-frame clones alone and is incomplete. In the table there are over 80,000 clones, about 90% of which are singletons. The clonotype was recovered from a human donor with active COVID-19. The donor label of this sample is uncertain. Sample: peripheral blood. This chain joins TRBV19 and TRBJ1-1; TRBD1 agrees at 9 bases. The CDR3 loop reads CASSGTGSAEAFF. The DNA of the CDR3 is TGTGCCAGTAGTGGGACAGGGTCGGCTGAAGCTTTCTTT. Variable domain in full (rest from reference TRBV19 and TRBJ1-1): DGGITQSPKYLFRKEGQNVTLSCEQNLNHDAMYWYRQDPGQGLRLIYYSQIVNDFQKGDIAEGYSVSREKKESFPLTVTSAQKNPTAFYLCASSGTGSAEAFFGQGTRLTVV.